What follows are 32 T cell receptor beta chains derived from one specimen sequenced in a study of CD8 T cells in ankylosing spondylitis. Each CDR3 protein is one row after TCRdb ran MiXCR on the 5' RACE reads. The sample holds hundreds of thousands of distinct CDR3 sequences, over 15% seen once. The source material was blood, either unsorted or a sorted T cell fraction (not recorded which). Source of these receptors: a male donor with ankylosing spondylitis or in good health (not recorded which).

This clonotype was picked up a small number of times. The gene calls are TRBV24-1 and TRBJ2-1; TRBD2 matches 8 bases. Germline V gives CDR1 KGHDR, CDR2 SFDVKD. V was pared by 0 bases and J by 6 bases, with 6 bases of the junction left unmatched. This CDR3 spans 16 amino acids. This CDR3 is CATSDLRGGPSNEQFF. The CDR3 nucleotides read TGTGCCACCAGTGATTTGCGGGGGGGCCCCTCCAATGAGCAGTTCTTC.

This clonotype was counted at least ten times. This chain links TRBV20-1 with TRBJ2-1; D gene ambiguous. V gave up 1 base and J gave up 2 bases, with 12 bases separating them. CDR3 size: 15 residues. Germline V gene lookup returns CDR1 DFQATT and CDR2 SNEGSKA (reference sequence). The CDR3: CSARVSSRPYNEQFF. CDR3 DNA sequence: TGCAGTGCTAGAGTCTCCAGCCGGCCCTACAATGAGCAGTTCTTC.

The rearrangement joins TRBV6-1 to TRBJ1-1, with D unclear. CDR3 size: 14 residues. V lost 1 base, J lost 1 base, and 7 bases lay in between. The germline CDR1 and CDR2 sequences are MNHNS and SASEGT. The CDR3 region is CASSEGHGNTEAFF. CDR3 DNA: TGTGCCAGCAGTGAAGGACACGGGAACACTGAAGCTTTCTTT.

V and J are TRBV12-3 or TRBV12-4 and TRBJ1-5; perhaps TRBD1 as D (5 bases). Trimming removed 7 bases at V and 0 bases at J, with 13 bases between. CDR3 size: 15 residues. The CDR3 loop is CASNKRGTSNQPQHF. CDR3 nucleotides: TGTGCCAGCAACAAACGCGGGACTAGCAATCAGCCCCAGCATTTT.

J is TRBJ2-5 and V is TRBV11-2, with TRBD2 identical over 7 bases. J gave up 5 bases and V 5 bases, and 8 bases lay outside the gene matches. This CDR3 region has 14 residues. CDR1 is SGHAT and CDR2 is FQNNGV in the germline V gene. The CDR3 loop reads CASSPTSLSETQYF. CDR3 bases: TGTGCCAGCAGCCCGACTAGCCTCTCGGAGACCCAGTACTTC.

V gene TRBV6-1 combines with J gene TRBJ2-5; D gene unclear. V was cut by 6 bases and J by 4 bases, with 9 bases left in between. CDR1 MNHNS and CDR2 SASEGT come from the germline V gene. The CDR3 covers 12 residues. The CDR3 loop is CASRASTETQYF. The CDR3 DNA reads as TGTGCCAGCAGGGCCTCGACAGAGACCCAGTACTTC.

The rearrangement uses TRBV5-1 and TRBJ1-1; D might be TRBD1 (5 bases). Looked up from germline, CDR1 is SGHRS and CDR2 is YFSETQ. V lost 4 bases to trimming and J lost 0 bases, with 13 bases between them. This CDR3 contains 15 residues. The CDR3 is CASSETTAMNTEAFF. Here the CDR3 DNA reads TGCGCCAGCAGCGAGACGACAGCAATGAACACTGAAGCTTTCTTT.

The rearrangement uses TRBV5-1 and TRBJ2-5; no firm D call. CDR1 SGHRS and CDR2 YFSETQ come from the germline V gene. This CDR3 spans 13 amino acids. V was clipped by 1 base and J by 2 bases, with 6 bases between them. In nucleotides, the CDR3 is TGCGCCAGCAGCTTGCAACAGCAAGAGACCCAGTACTTC. The encoded protein is CASSLQQQETQYF.

The chain combines TRBV24-1 with TRBJ2-1; D call uncertain. V lost 6 bases and J lost 0, with 14 bases in between. There are 16 residues in the CDR3. Germline V gene lookup returns CDR1 KGHDR and CDR2 SFDVKD. The CDR3 nucleotides are TGTGCCACCAGTCACACTGGCACGAGCTCCTACAATGAGCAGTTCTTC. Residues: CATSHTGTSSYNEQFF.

This clonotype was detected only a few times. The rearrangement joins TRBV7-6 to TRBJ2-5; 8 bases map to TRBD2. The CDR3 is 14 residues long. Germline V gene data show CDR1 as SGHVS and CDR2 as FNYEAQ. V gave up 5 bases and J gave up 3 bases; unmatched junction bases: 5. In nucleotides, the CDR3 is TGTGCCAGCAGCCCACTAGCGGTCAAAGAGACCCAGTACTTC. Translating it yields CASSPLAVKETQYF.

The gene calls are TRBV5-1 and TRBJ2-3, with D perhaps TRBD1 (5 bases). The CDR3 has 14 amino acids. The ends were cut back, 4 bases at V and 0 bases at J, with 9 bases in the middle. Germline values: CDR1 SGHRS, CDR2 YFSETQ. CDR3 amino acids: CASSDPGSTDTQYF. The CDR3 nucleotides read TGCGCCAGCAGCGATCCAGGGAGCACAGATACGCAGTATTTT.

The V gene is TRBV2, the J gene TRBJ2-1; D unclear. V was shortened by 5 bases and J by 9 bases, with 8 bases between the two germline ends. CDR3 length: 11 residues. Germline CDR1 reads SNHLY; CDR2 reads FYNNEI. For the CDR3, the DNA is TGTGCCAGCAGTAAGACAAGTGAGCAGTTCTTC. Translation gives CASSKTSEQFF.

This clonotype was counted many times. The chain recombines TRBV2 with TRBJ2-3; D is undetermined. The germline V gene has CDR1 SNHLY and CDR2 FYNNEI. The CDR3 totals 11 residues. V lost 2 bases, J lost 5 bases, and 2 bases lay in between. This CDR3 reads CASSERDTQYF. In DNA form, the CDR3 reads TGTGCCAGCAGTGAACGAGATACGCAGTATTTT.

The gene calls are TRBV20-1 and TRBJ2-3; no reliable D call. Germline V gives CDR1 DFQATT, CDR2 SNEGSKA (reference sequence). Between the trimmed V and J ends, which lost 6 bases and 1 base, there was a span of 11 bases. The CDR3 covers 13 residues. DNA for the CDR3: TGCAGTGCCAGTGCCACAGGCACAGATACGCAGTATTTT. It specifies CSASATGTDTQYF.

There are a few counts of this clonotype. The chain carries TRBV7-9 and TRBJ2-7, with 7 bases lining up with TRBD1. The CDR3 totals 13 residues. Germline values: CDR1 SEHNR, CDR2 FQNEAQ (reference sequence). In DNA form, the CDR3 reads TGTGCCAGCAGCCCACAGGGGTCCTCCGAGCAGTACGTC. It specifies CASSPQGSSEQYV.

This sequence joins TRBV29-1 and TRBJ2-1, with TRBD2 identical over 12 bases. Germline V CDR1 and CDR2: SQVTM, ANQGSEA. The CDR3 contains 15 residues. V gave up 3 bases and J gave up 8 bases; unmatched junction bases: 8. The CDR3 sequence is CSVEIPSSGRDEQFF. The CDR3 DNA sequence: TGCAGCGTTGAGATACCCTCTAGCGGGAGGGATGAGCAGTTCTTC.

This clonotype was detected only a few times. The chain employs TRBV25-1 and TRBJ2-5; D assignment may be TRBD1 or TRBD2 (5 bases each). CDR1 and CDR2 (germline): MGHDK, SYGVNS. Trimming pared 3 bases from V and 9 bases from J, leaving 20 bases between. The CDR3 runs 15 residues. The CDR3 nucleotides read TGTGCCAGCAGTGACCCTGGACAAGTTAGAGGGGCCCAGTACTTC. Translating gives CASSDPGQVRGAQYF.

The chain uses TRBV3-1 and TRBJ2-7; D is unclear. The CDR3 runs 13 residues. V was shortened by 0 bases and J by 6 bases, with 9 bases between the two germline ends. Looked up from germline, CDR1 is LGHDT and CDR2 is YNNKEL (reference sequence). CDR3 region: CASSQDGLSEQYV. The CDR3 DNA sequence: TGTGCCAGCAGCCAAGATGGGCTATCCGAGCAGTACGTC.

J is TRBJ2-5 and V is TRBV10-3; 7 bases are a match to TRBD2. This CDR3 has 14 residues. Germline CDR1 ENHRY, CDR2 SYGVKD. V shed 4 bases and J 1 base; nucleotides not matched to a gene: 3. DNA of the CDR3: TGTGCCATCAGTGTGGGGACTATCCAAGAGACCCAGTACTTC. Its protein is CAISVGTIQETQYF.

The chain uses TRBV6-5 and TRBJ2-3; 7 nucleotides match TRBD2. The CDR3 sequence is 15 residues long. Germline V lookup: CDR1 MNHEY, CDR2 SVGAGI. After removal of 0 bases from V and 6 bases from J, the junction contained 6 bases not matched to a gene. The CDR3 here is CASSYSNKGGDTQYF. The CDR3, as DNA: TGTGCCAGCAGTTACTCGAATAAGGGAGGGGATACGCAGTATTTT.

At least ten counts were recorded for this clonotype. The J gene is TRBJ2-3, the V gene TRBV6-5; D not resolved. The CDR3 has 16 residues. V was trimmed by 6 bases and J by 2 bases, leaving 18 bases between them. Germline CDR1 MNHEY, CDR2 SVGAGI. The CDR3 DNA is TGTGCCAGCAGCTACGGGTGGGCCATCCACACAGATACGCAGTATTTT. Its translation: CASSYGWAIHTDTQYF.

In its sample, this clonotype was seen a few times. V usage is TRBV7-2 and J usage is TRBJ1-2; 9 nucleotides line up with TRBD1. CDR3 size: 14 residues. Germline values: CDR1 SGHTA, CDR2 FQGNSA. Trimming removed 4 bases from V and 7 bases from J; junction bases left unmatched: 7. DNA for the CDR3: TGTGCCAGCAGCTCCGGACAGGGGCTGGCTGGCTACACCTTC. It translates to CASSSGQGLAGYTF.

This clonotype was seen just once. V gene TRBV9 combines with J gene TRBJ1-3; tentatively, D is TRBD1 (6 bases). This CDR3 has 16 residues. The germline V gene encodes CDR1 SGDLS and CDR2 YYNGEE. Trimming pared 3 bases from V and 0 bases from J, leaving 13 bases between. In nucleotides, the CDR3 is TGTGCCAGCAGCGCCCGACAGGAGAGCTCTGGAAACACCATATATTTT. This codes for CASSARQESSGNTIYF.

This clonotype was seen more than once but under ten times. The chain is built from TRBV5-1 and TRBJ2-5, with D perhaps matching TRBD2 (5 bases). Germline V lookup: CDR1 SGHRS, CDR2 YFSETQ. This CDR3 has 15 amino acids. V lost 3 bases and J 2 bases, leaving 14 bases between the germline ends. CDR3 amino acids: CASSSTPGIQETQYF. For the CDR3, the DNA is TGCGCCAGCAGCTCGACTCCGGGGATACAAGAGACCCAGTACTTC.

The rearrangement uses TRBV5-5 and TRBJ2-7; D is possibly TRBD1 (5 bases). V lost 0 bases, J lost 3 bases, and 16 bases lay in between. Looked up from germline, CDR1 is SGHKS and CDR2 is YYEKEE (reference sequence). CDR3 size: 16 residues. The DNA for the CDR3 is TGTGCCAGCAGCTTGGATCAGGGCAGGAGAAGCTACGAGCAGTACGTC. This encodes CASSLDQGRRSYEQYV.

This clonotype showed up just a few times. The rearrangement uses TRBV2 and TRBJ2-7; TRBD2 is a possible D gene (6 bases). The ends were cut back, 6 bases at V and 4 bases at J, with 10 bases in the middle. Germline V lookup: CDR1 SNHLY, CDR2 FYNNEI. The CDR3 covers 12 residues. The CDR3 DNA reads TGTGCCAGCAGCGCCCTAGCGTACGAGCAGTACGTC. Translated: CASSALAYEQYV.

The table lists this clonotype with a count of one. One junction end disagrees with the germline gene, perhaps due to a read error. The chain employs TRBV5-1 and TRBJ2-3, with 8 bases identical to TRBD2. Germline-derived CDR1 and CDR2 are SGHRS and YFSETQ. The CDR3 has 17 amino acids. CDR3 protein: CVSSLAASGGRTDTQYF. CDR3 sequence (DNA): TGCGTCAGCAGCTTGGCCGCTTCGGGAGGGCGGACAGATACGCAGTATTTT.

At least ten counts were recorded for this clonotype. The rearrangement joins TRBV3-1 to TRBJ1-5; a weak D match, TRBD1 (5 bases). Germline V gene data show CDR1 as LGHDT and CDR2 as YNNKEL (reference sequence). This CDR3 spans 14 amino acids. V dropped 2 bases and J dropped 3 bases, with 8 bases sitting between them. CDR3 sequence reads: CASSQPGFNQPQHF. CDR3 sequence (DNA): TGTGCCAGCAGCCAACCAGGGTTCAATCAGCCCCAGCATTTT.

The sample holds a few counts of this clonotype. This rearrangement joins TRBV12-5 to TRBJ2-1; D uncertain. The germline V gene has CDR1 LGHNT and CDR2 FRNRAP. V was pared by 5 bases and J by 7 bases, with 6 bases between. This CDR3 contains 11 residues. The CDR3 loop reads CASGPLNEQFF. As DNA, the CDR3 is TGTGCTAGTGGTCCCCTTAATGAGCAGTTCTTC. Filled out from reference TRBV12-5 and TRBJ2-1, the complete variable domain reads DARVTQTPRHKVTEMGQEVTMRCQPILGHNTVFWYRQTMMQGLELLAYFRNRAPLDDSGMPKDRFSAEMPDATLATLKIQPSEPRDSAVYFCASGPLNEQFFGPGTRLTVL.

This chain joins TRBV12-3 or TRBV12-4 and TRBJ2-5, with D possibly being TRBD2 (6 bases). The V and J ends lost 1 base and 2 bases respectively, with 11 bases between them. The CDR3 consists of 15 residues. The CDR3 DNA reads as TGTGCCAGCAGTTTAGGTGGGACTGCGCAAGAGACCCAGTACTTC. Its protein product is CASSLGGTAQETQYF.

This clonotype turned up a few times. The V gene is TRBV28, the J gene TRBJ1-6, with D perhaps matching TRBD1 (6 bases). The length of the CDR3 is 13 residues. V was clipped by 6 bases and J by 6 bases, with 9 bases between them. From germline, CDR1 is MDHEN and CDR2 SYDVKM. The CDR3 here is CASSWDTNSPLHF. CDR3 nucleotides: TGTGCCAGCAGCTGGGACACTAATTCACCCCTCCACTTT.

Only a few counts were recorded for this clonotype. The rearrangement links TRBV28 to TRBJ2-2, with TRBD2 identical over 11 bases. The CDR3 has 15 residues. Germline loops: CDR1 MDHEN, CDR2 SYDVKM. The junction had 11 bases not matched to a gene; V was cut back by 11 bases and J by 6 bases. The chain's CDR3 is CAGSTSGSPAGELFF. The CDR3 DNA is TGTGCCGGAAGCACTAGCGGGAGTCCCGCCGGGGAGCTGTTTTTT.